This passage covers 9 T cell receptor beta chains from one sample sequenced in a study of T cells in Graves' hyperthyroidism and ophthalmopathy. Amplification targeted TCR beta CDR3 regions from RNA transcripts. HTBI primers were used for first-round RT-PCR of the TCR CDR3. TCRdb reanalysed the multiplex PCR reads using MiXCR and keeps one entry per CDR3 protein. The data hold a few hundred thousand distinct CDR3 sequences, with roughly an eighth observed a single time. The material sequenced was blood. Receptors were obtained from a middle-aged woman with Graves' ophthalmopathy.

This clonotype was counted at least ten times. This sequence joins TRBV6-1 and TRBJ1-4; D is ambiguous. Germline CDR1 is MNHNS and CDR2 is SASEGT. The ends were cut back, 6 bases at V and 4 bases at J, with 12 bases in the middle. The CDR3 spans 14 residues. The CDR3, as DNA: TGTGCCAGCAGAAGGAGGGCTGATAATGAAAAACTGTTTTTT. Translating it yields CASRRRADNEKLFF.

By share, this clonotype ranks as large. The chain carries TRBV6-1 and TRBJ2-1; tentatively, D is TRBD1 or TRBD2 (5 bases each). Germline CDR1 is MNHNS and CDR2 is SASEGT. This CDR3 region has 14 residues. Trimming cost V 6 bases and J 7 bases, with 16 bases left between them. This CDR3 reads CASSVAGSSNEQFF. CDR3 bases: TGTGCCAGCAGCGTAGCAGGGAGTAGTAATGAGCAGTTCTTC.

This clonotype was found many times. This chain links TRBV20-1 with TRBJ2-3; D might be TRBD2 (6 bases). Germline V gives CDR1 DFQATT, CDR2 SNEGSKA (reference sequence). V lost 6 bases to trimming and J lost 0 bases, with 16 bases between them. This CDR3 spans 15 amino acids. CDR3 protein: CSAPLRGTSTDTQYF. The CDR3 region has the DNA TGCAGTGCGCCATTACGGGGGACTAGCACAGATACGCAGTATTTT.

This clonotype has a count of ten or more. CDR3 nucleotides: TGTGCCAGCAGTGGGGTGCCGGTTCAGCCCCAGCATTTT. Translation gives CASSGVPVQPQHF. The chain has TRBV2 and TRBJ1-5, with D uncertain. Germline CDR1 and CDR2: SNHLY and FYNNEI. The length of the CDR3 is 13 residues. V was pared by 4 bases and J by 6 bases, with 10 bases between.

In its sample, this clonotype was seen a few times. The chain employs TRBV19 and TRBJ2-7, with D perhaps TRBD2 (6 bases). In germline, CDR1 is LNHDA, CDR2 SQIVND (reference sequence). The ends were cut back, 3 bases at V and 0 bases at J, with 18 bases in the middle. The CDR3 contains 17 residues. CDR3 coding DNA: TGTGCCAGTAGTATGGGGGGACCTGGGAAATACTCCTACGAGCAGTACTTC. Its protein is CASSMGGPGKYSYEQYF.

The chain recombines TRBV4-2 with TRBJ1-4, with D maybe TRBD1 (6 bases). V shed 3 bases and J shed 0 bases, with 11 bases lying between them. The CDR3 contains 16 residues. Looked up from germline, CDR1 is LGHNA and CDR2 is YNFKEQ. CDR3 in DNA: TGTGCCAGCAGCCAGACCACAGGGCCAACTAATGAAAAACTGTTTTTT. Protein product: CASSQTTGPTNEKLFF.

The table lists this clonotype with many counts. The V gene is TRBV2, the J gene TRBJ2-1; tentatively, D is TRBD1 or TRBD2 (5 bases each). The CDR3 covers 14 residues. The germline V and J ends were trimmed by 6 bases and 2 bases, with 11 bases remaining between them. CDR1 is SNHLY, CDR2 FYNNEI, per germline. CDR3 DNA: TGTGCCAGCAGAGGGACGGGGACCTACAATGAGCAGTTCTTC. Its translation is CASRGTGTYNEQFF.

Ten or more counts support this clonotype. This chain connects TRBV28 to TRBJ1-4; 7 bases agree with TRBD1. CDR1 is MDHEN and CDR2 is SYDVKM in the germline V gene. The length of the CDR3 is 15 residues. Unmatched junction bases numbered 10, after V lost 4 bases and J lost 8 bases. The CDR3 loop is CASSSSGTVGEKLFF. As DNA, the CDR3 is TGTGCCAGCAGTTCCTCCGGGACAGTTGGAGAAAAACTGTTTTTT.

The genes are TRBV15 and TRBJ2-1; no firm D call. Per the germline V gene, CDR1 is LNHNV and CDR2 is YYDKDF (reference sequence). The V and J ends lost 9 bases and 2 bases respectively, with 11 bases between them. The CDR3 consists of 13 residues. The CDR3 DNA reads TGTGCCACGGCTGGACCGCCCTACAATGAGCAGTTCTTC. Protein sequence: CATAGPPYNEQFF.